This TCR beta chain originates from a study of OX40 agonist ivuxolimab in advanced cancers. Profiled with immunoSEQ multiplex PCR; TCRdb holds only in-frame clones, not every one. There are fewer than 25,000 clones in the sample; approximately 86% occur only once, and around a quarter lies in the top ten. About this clone: What it binds is unknown.

V was shortened by 5 bases and J by 6 bases, with 18 bases between the two germline ends. The CDR3 is made up of 15 amino acids. CDR1 is SGHAT, CDR2 FQDESV, per germline (reference sequence). General observations from the study: Both CD4+ and CD8+ T cell populations in blood had undergone clonal expansion by week 6 at 0.1 to 3.0 mg/kg. On average, CD8+ T cells showed a greater number of expanded clones than CD4+.

The chain is built from TRBV11-1 and TRBJ2-3, with a tentative D call TRBD2 (5 bases). The sample in question was CD4+ or CD8+ T cells sorted from blood, obtained in a trial of the OX40 agonist ivuxolimab. The receptor comes from an adult with an advanced solid tumor such as melanoma, head and neck, liver or kidney cancer. The CDR3 region has the DNA TGTGCCAGCAGCACCGGACTGGAACTGGGGGATACGCAGTATTTT. Translating it yields CASSTGLELGDTQYF.